The rows below give T cell receptor beta chains drawn from one sample of a study of blood T cell repertoires in COVID-19. TCRdb's copy holds only in-frame clones and misses some; the assay was immunoSEQ multiplex PCR. The sample includes 110,000 to 150,000 clones, less than 90% of them seen just once. The sequenced material came from PBMCs or T cells enriched from blood (not recorded which). These receptors all stem from a man in his forties or fifties with acute COVID-19. Both conserved end residues are part of each CDR3. A D gene is named only where the DNA matches it firmly. A row's size may be missing; if present it is once, few, many or a size class.

d_gene,abundance,j_gene,v_gene,CDR3nt,CDR3aa
NA,NA,TRBJ1-1,TRBV19,TGTGCCAGTAGTATATCTGGGGGGGTGAACACTGAAGCTTTCTTT,CASSISGGVNTEAFF
TRBD1,few,TRBJ1-3,TRBV6-5,TGTGCCGCGGACAGGGGACTTTCCGGAAACACCATATATTTT,CAADRGLSGNTIYF
TRBD1,NA,TRBJ1-6,TRBV7-2,TGTGCCAGCAGCGTAATATGGGACAGCTCCAATTCACCCCTCCACTTT,CASSVIWDSSNSPLHF
NA,few,TRBJ2-6,TRBV5-1,TGCGCCAGCAGCCGGGTGGCGATCTCTGGGGCCAACGTCCTGACTTTC,CASSRVAISGANVLTF
NA,NA,TRBJ2-3,TRBV11-2,TGTGCCAGCAGCTCATTAGAGATAGGCACAGATACGCAGTATTTT,CASSSLEIGTDTQYF
TRBD1,NA,TRBJ2-7,TRBV6-6,TGTGCCAGCAGTCCGCTAGACAGGGGAATAGCGGCCTACTCCTACGAGCAGTACTTC,CASSPLDRGIAAYSYEQYF
NA,few,TRBJ2-2,TRBV7-9,TGTGCCAGCAGCCCAGGGATAGACACCGGGGAGCTGTTTTTT,CASSPGIDTGELFF
TRBD1,once,TRBJ2-2,TRBV28,TGTGCCACCAGGGACAGTAACACCGGGGAGCTGTTTTTT,CATRDSNTGELFF
TRBD2,NA,TRBJ2-2,TRBV5-5,TGTGCCAGCAGCTTGGAAGCGGGGGGGAACACCGGGGAGCTGTTTTTT,CASSLEAGGNTGELFF
TRBD2,NA,TRBJ2-5,TRBV5-1,TGCGCCAGCAGCTTGGCTAGCGGAAAGACCCAGTACTTC,CASSLASGKTQYF
TRBD1,NA,TRBJ2-7,TRBV28,TGTGCATCCGGGACAGGGGGCCTCGAGCAGTACTTC,CASGTGGLEQYF
TRBD1,NA,TRBJ1-5,TRBV18,TGTGCCAGCTCAGACGGGACAGGGGGCAATCAGCCCCAGCATTTT,CASSDGTGGNQPQHF
NA,NA,TRBJ2-7,TRBV27,TGTGCCAGCAGTTTATCGATGGGGACTCCGCCGAAGGAGCAGTACTTC,CASSLSMGTPPKEQYF
NA,NA,TRBJ2-5,TRBV7-2,TGTGCCAGCAGCTTAGCGCGGGCCACGTACTTC,CASSLARATYF
TRBD1,NA,TRBJ2-7,TRBV7-8,TGTGCCAGCAGCTTAGGTTTCGGGACAGGGATGAACGAGCAGTACTTC,CASSLGFGTGMNEQYF
TRBD1,NA,TRBJ2-7,TRBV25-1,TGTGCCAGCAGTGTGACAGGGACCCACGAGCAGTACTTC,CASSVTGTHEQYF